This T cell receptor (beta chain) was profiled in a study of shared clonotypes between healthy human individuals. Profiled with immunoSEQ multiplex PCR; TCRdb holds only in-frame clones, not every one. The sample lists 550,000 to 800,000 clones, around 72% occurring once. The CDR3 consists of 15 residues. Losses at the gene ends were 4 bases for V and 4 bases for J; bases not matched to a gene: 6. CDR1 MDHEN and CDR2 SYDVKM come from the germline V gene. Sequenced material: memory CD4+ T cells sorted from blood. Documented subset: CD45RA-negative fraction. The chain recombines TRBV28 with TRBJ1-5; 8 positions agree with TRBD1. This receptor was identified in a woman aged 30 to 39 in good health. The CDR3 region has the DNA TGTGCCAGCAGTTACGACAGGGGAGGGAATCAGCCCCAGCATTTT. Translated, it gives CASSYDRGGNQPQHF.